Listed below are T cell receptor beta chains from one sample, sequenced in a study of shared clonotypes between healthy human individuals. TCRdb's copy holds only in-frame clones and misses some; the assay was immunoSEQ multiplex PCR. The sample has 760,000 or so clones; roughly 96% are singletons. Sequencing input: naive CD8+ T cells sorted from blood. The receptor set was obtained from a man aged 25-45 years in good health. CDR3s include the opening cysteine and the closing phenylalanine or tryptophan. Each record gives: D gene, J gene, clone size, V gene, CDR3 protein, CDR3 DNA. A D gene is named only where the DNA matches it firmly. Clone size appears in some rows only: once, few, many, or a class for an expanded clone.

- | TRBJ2-1 | - | TRBV4-1 | CASSQEAGPYNEQFF | TGCGCCAGCAGCCAAGAAGCGGGTCCCTACAATGAGCAGTTCTTC
- | TRBJ1-5 | - | TRBV9 | CASSLGELNQPQHF | TGTGCCAGCAGCTTAGGGGAGCTCAATCAGCCCCAGCATTTT
TRBD1 | TRBJ2-1 | - | TRBV14 | CASSHPDRGQDEQFF | TGTGCCAGCAGCCATCCGGACAGGGGGCAAGATGAGCAGTTCTTC
- | TRBJ1-2 | - | TRBV4-1 | CASSRDPGYGYTF | TGCGCCAGCAGCCGAGATCCCGGCTATGGCTACACCTTC
- | TRBJ2-7 | - | TRBV11-2 | CASSLAPAFYEQYF | TGTGCCAGCAGCTTAGCCCCCGCGTTCTACGAGCAGTACTTC
- | TRBJ2-7 | once | TRBV2 | CASSRGIPYF | TGTGCCAGCAGTCGCGGTATCCCCTACTTC
TRBD2 | TRBJ2-1 | - | TRBV6-5 | CASSYSAGGAFGEQFF | TGTGCCAGCAGTTACTCAGCGGGAGGTGCCTTCGGTGAGCAGTTCTTC
- | TRBJ2-3 | - | TRBV4-1 | CASSYRGTDTQYF | TGCGCCAGCAGCTACAGGGGCACAGATACGCAGTATTTT
TRBD1 | TRBJ1-1 | - | TRBV6-6 | CASTRQAGGNTEAFF | TGTGCCAGCACCAGACAGGCAGGGGGGAACACTGAAGCTTTCTTT
- | TRBJ1-2 | - | TRBV7-9 | CASSPNEAVGYTF | TGTGCCAGCAGCCCCAACGAAGCGGTTGGCTACACCTTC
- | TRBJ2-6 | - | TRBV5-1 | CASNRGESGANVLTF | TGCGCCAGCAATAGGGGAGAGTCTGGGGCCAACGTCCTGACTTTC
- | TRBJ2-3 | - | TRBV7-9 | CASSLAVGSTDTQYF | TGTGCCAGCAGCTTAGCGGTAGGGTCGACAGATACGCAGTATTTT
- | TRBJ2-2 | - | TRBV7-9 | CASSLYPGRVNTGELFF | TGTGCCAGCAGCTTATACCCGGGCCGGGTGAACACCGGGGAGCTGTTTTTT
- | TRBJ1-1 | - | TRBV2 | CASSKSLDTEAFF | TGTGCCAGCAGTAAATCTCTGGACACTGAAGCTTTCTTT
TRBD1 | TRBJ2-7 | - | TRBV13 | CASSDAGTGHREQYF | TGTGCCAGCAGCGACGCCGGGACAGGGCACCGGGAGCAGTACTTC
- | TRBJ1-5 | - | TRBV2 | CASTGTGGDQPQHF | TGTGCCAGCACCGGGACGGGAGGAGATCAGCCCCAGCATTTT
- | TRBJ2-1 | - | TRBV27 | CASSLSSRGFYNEQFF | TGTGCCAGCAGTTTATCGTCCAGGGGATTCTACAATGAGCAGTTCTTC
TRBD2 | TRBJ2-7 | - | TRBV9 | CASSARDYYEQYF | TGTGCCAGCAGCGCCCGGGACTACTACGAGCAGTACTTC
- | TRBJ2-7 | - | TRBV7-9 | CASSFRSYEQYF | TGTGCCAGCAGCTTCCGCTCCTACGAGCAGTACTTC
TRBD2 | TRBJ2-7 | - | TRBV6-1 | CASSEAPGLADPFYEQYF | TGTGCCAGCAGTGAAGCGCCGGGACTAGCGGATCCTTTTTACGAGCAGTACTTC
- | TRBJ2-7 | - | TRBV28 | CASNYRVSYEQYF | TGTGCCAGCAACTATAGGGTGTCCTACGAGCAGTACTTC
- | TRBJ2-2 | once | TRBV7-9 | CASSPRAGELFF | TGTGCCAGCAGCCCGCGTGCCGGGGAGCTGTTTTTT
TRBD1 | TRBJ2-2 | - | TRBV10-1 | CASRSGTGGTGELFF | TGCGCCAGCAGATCCGGGACAGGGGGGACCGGGGAGCTGTTTTTT
- | TRBJ1-5 | - | TRBV2 | CASSADPPNQPQHF | TGTGCCAGCAGCGCAGACCCTCCAAATCAGCCCCAGCATTTT
TRBD1 | TRBJ2-1 | - | TRBV7-8 | CASSPRQGSYNEQFF | TGTGCCAGCAGCCCTCGACAGGGCTCCTACAATGAGCAGTTCTTC
- | TRBJ2-7 | - | TRBV21-1 | CASSKARTKEHYSSYEQYF | TGTGCCAGCAGCAAAGCTCGGACCAAGGAACACTATAGCTCCTACGAGCAGTACTTC
- | TRBJ1-1 | - | TRBV2 | CASSETLGAFF | TGTGCCAGCAGTGAAACCCTTGGCGCTTTCTTT
- | TRBJ2-7 | - | TRBV6-6 | CASSYEDTYEQYF | TGTGCCAGCAGTTACGAGGACACCTACGAGCAGTACTTC
TRBD1 | TRBJ1-4 | - | TRBV10-3 | CAISDPNRGTNEKLFF | TGTGCCATCAGTGACCCTAACAGGGGGACTAATGAAAAACTGTTTTTT
- | TRBJ1-2 | once | TRBV28 | CASSSPGVDYGYTF | TGTGCCAGCAGTTCTCCAGGGGTAGACTATGGCTACACCTTC
TRBD1 | TRBJ2-7 | once | TRBV15 | CATSRETPGQGSYEQYF | TGTGCCACCAGCAGAGAAACTCCGGGACAGGGATCCTACGAGCAGTACTTC
TRBD1 | TRBJ1-1 | - | TRBV7-9 | CASSPPTGFNEAFF | TGTGCCAGCAGCCCCCCGACAGGGTTCAACGAAGCTTTCTTT
- | TRBJ2-5 | - | TRBV28 | CASSSDRQETQYF | TGTGCCAGCAGCTCGGACAGACAAGAGACCCAGTACTTC
- | TRBJ1-1 | - | TRBV30 | CAWSIGHQIEAFF | TGTGCCTGGAGTATCGGACATCAGATTGAAGCTTTCTTT
TRBD1 | TRBJ2-7 | - | TRBV19 | CASSIRDRGLYEQYF | TGTGCCAGTAGTATAAGGGACAGGGGCCTCTACGAGCAGTACTTC
- | TRBJ1-4 | - | TRBV5-1 | CASSLGQDATNEKLFF | TGCGCCAGCAGCTTGGGGCAGGATGCAACTAATGAAAAACTGTTTTTT
- | TRBJ1-5 | - | TRBV15 | CATSRDPTSIQPQHF | TGTGCCACCAGCAGAGACCCTACCTCGATTCAGCCCCAGCATTTT
TRBD1 | TRBJ2-7 | - | TRBV6-1 | CASADRGITYEQYF | TGTGCCAGTGCGGACAGGGGGATAACCTACGAGCAGTACTTC
TRBD2 | TRBJ2-5 | - | TRBV4-1 | CASSSSGDQETQYF | TGCGCCAGCAGCTCTAGCGGGGACCAAGAGACCCAGTACTTC
TRBD1 | TRBJ1-4 | - | TRBV9 | CASSVLDREEKLFF | TGTGCCAGCAGCGTACTAGACAGGGAGGAAAAACTGTTTTTT
- | TRBJ2-7 | - | TRBV11-2 | CASSTNEGGYEQYF | TGTGCCAGCAGCACCAATGAGGGGGGCTACGAGCAGTACTTC
- | TRBJ1-5 | once | TRBV5-6 | CASSLVGDQPQHF | TGTGCCAGCAGCTTGGTAGGGGATCAGCCCCAGCATTTT
TRBD2 | TRBJ2-7 | - | TRBV6-6 | CASSTTGLADEQYF | TGTGCCAGCAGTACAACGGGACTAGCGGACGAGCAGTACTTC
- | TRBJ2-1 | - | TRBV19 | CASSIEAGYNEQFF | TGTGCCAGTAGTATAGAGGCCGGTTACAATGAGCAGTTCTTC
- | TRBJ2-3 | once | TRBV29-1 | CTLIRGGRYF | TGCACCCTAATCAGGGGAGGAAGGTATTTT
TRBD1 | TRBJ2-7 | - | TRBV5-1 | CASSLRGDRIYEQYF | TGCGCCAGCAGCTTGAGGGGGGACAGGATCTACGAGCAGTACTTC
TRBD2 | TRBJ2-1 | - | TRBV27 | CASSLTSGNYNEQFF | TGTGCCAGCAGTTTGACTAGCGGGAACTACAATGAGCAGTTCTTC
TRBD1 | TRBJ2-7 | - | TRBV27 | CASSIRDRGGEQYF | TGTGCCAGCAGCATCCGGGACAGGGGTGGCGAGCAGTACTTC